The T cell receptor beta chain under discussion was sequenced for a study of identical twins. Study conclusions and caveats: Conclusions were based on cross-sectional statistical analysis, without following the same donors.

TCRdb redid the calling of the 5' RACE reads with MiXCR, one entry per CDR3 protein. The sample contains some 330,000 distinct CDR3 sequences, approximately 10% of which appear only once. Germline-derived CDR1 and CDR2 are SGHRS and YFSETQ. CDR3 size: 13 residues. Trimming took 4 bases from V and 6 from J; bases not matched to a gene: 4. In this sample, this clonotype turned up many times. What it binds is not known. The chain recombines TRBV5-1 with TRBJ2-1, with 7 bases that match TRBD2. Sequenced input: naive T cells sorted from blood. The receptor was isolated from a woman aged 45-65 years in good health. The CDR3, as DNA: TGCGCCAGCAGCATCGGACTAGGCAATGAGCAGTTCTTC. Translated, it gives CASSIGLGNEQFF.